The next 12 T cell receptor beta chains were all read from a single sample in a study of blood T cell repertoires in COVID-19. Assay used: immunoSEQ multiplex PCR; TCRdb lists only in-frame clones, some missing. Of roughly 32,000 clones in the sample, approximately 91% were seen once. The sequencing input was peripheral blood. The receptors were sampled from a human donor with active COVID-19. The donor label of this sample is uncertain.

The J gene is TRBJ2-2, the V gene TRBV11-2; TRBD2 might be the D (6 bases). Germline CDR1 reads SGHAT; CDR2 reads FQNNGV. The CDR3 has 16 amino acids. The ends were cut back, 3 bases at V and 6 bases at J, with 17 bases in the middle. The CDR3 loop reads CASSFLAAQVPGELFF. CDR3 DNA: TGTGCCAGCAGCTTTTTAGCGGCACAGGTTCCCGGGGAGCTGTTTTTT.

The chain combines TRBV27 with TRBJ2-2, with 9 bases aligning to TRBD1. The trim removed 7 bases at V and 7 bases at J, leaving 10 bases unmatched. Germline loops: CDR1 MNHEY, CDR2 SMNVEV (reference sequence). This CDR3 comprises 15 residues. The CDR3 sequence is CASTLRDRVGGELFF. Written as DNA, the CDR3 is TGTGCCAGCACCCTCCGGGACAGGGTCGGCGGGGAGCTGTTTTTT.

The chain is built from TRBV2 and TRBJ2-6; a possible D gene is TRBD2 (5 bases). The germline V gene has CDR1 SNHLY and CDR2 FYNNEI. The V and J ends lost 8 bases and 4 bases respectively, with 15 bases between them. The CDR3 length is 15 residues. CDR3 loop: CASWRGFTGANVLTF. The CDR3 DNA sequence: TGTGCCAGCTGGCGAGGGTTTACCGGGGCCAACGTCCTGACTTTC.

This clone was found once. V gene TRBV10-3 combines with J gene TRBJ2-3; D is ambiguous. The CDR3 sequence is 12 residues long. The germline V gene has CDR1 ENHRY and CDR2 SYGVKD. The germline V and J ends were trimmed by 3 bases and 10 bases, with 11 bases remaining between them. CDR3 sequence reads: CAISEMREAQYF. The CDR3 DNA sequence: TGTGCCATCAGTGAAATGCGAGAGGCGCAGTATTTT.

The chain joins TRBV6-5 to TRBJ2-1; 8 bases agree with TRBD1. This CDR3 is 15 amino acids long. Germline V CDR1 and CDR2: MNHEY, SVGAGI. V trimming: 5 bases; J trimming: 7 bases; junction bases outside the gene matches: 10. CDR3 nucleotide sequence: TGTGCCAGCAGTAGTACAGGGGGAGCCGCGAATGAGCAGTTCTTC. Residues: CASSSTGGAANEQFF.

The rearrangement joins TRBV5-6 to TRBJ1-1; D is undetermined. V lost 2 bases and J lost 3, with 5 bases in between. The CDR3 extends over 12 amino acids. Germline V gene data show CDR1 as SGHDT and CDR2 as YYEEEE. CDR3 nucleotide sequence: TGTGCCAGCAGCTTACAAGACACTGAAGCTTTCTTT. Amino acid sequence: CASSLQDTEAFF.

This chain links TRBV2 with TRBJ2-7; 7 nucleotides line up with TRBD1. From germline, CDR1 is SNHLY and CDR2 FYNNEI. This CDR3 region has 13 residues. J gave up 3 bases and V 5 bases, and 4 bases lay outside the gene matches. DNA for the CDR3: TGTGCCAGCAGTAAGGACAGGTTCTACGAGCAGTACTTC. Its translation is CASSKDRFYEQYF.

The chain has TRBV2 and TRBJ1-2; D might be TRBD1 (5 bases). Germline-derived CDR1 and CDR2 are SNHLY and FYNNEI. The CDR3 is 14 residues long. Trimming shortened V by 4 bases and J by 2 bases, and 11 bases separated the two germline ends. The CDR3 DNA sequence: TGTGCCAGCAGTGTCTCAGGGATAAACTATGGCTACACCTTC. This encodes CASSVSGINYGYTF.

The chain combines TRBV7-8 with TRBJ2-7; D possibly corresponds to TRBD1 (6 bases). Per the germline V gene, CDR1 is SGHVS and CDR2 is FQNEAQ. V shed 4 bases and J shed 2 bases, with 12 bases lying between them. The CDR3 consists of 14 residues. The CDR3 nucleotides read TGTGCCAGCAGCTACGGACAGCCAACCTACGAGCAGTACTTC. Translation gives CASSYGQPTYEQYF. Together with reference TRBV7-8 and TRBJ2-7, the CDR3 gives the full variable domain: GAGVSQSPRYKVAKRGQDVALRCDPISGHVSLFWYQQALGQGPEFLTYFQNEAQLDKSGLPSDRFFAERPEGSVSTLKIQRTQQEDSAVYLCASSYGQPTYEQYFGPGTRLTVT.

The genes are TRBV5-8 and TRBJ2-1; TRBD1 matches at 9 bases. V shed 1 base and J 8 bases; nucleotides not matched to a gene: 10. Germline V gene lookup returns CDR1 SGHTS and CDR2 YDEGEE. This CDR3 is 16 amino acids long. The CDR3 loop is CASSLTGGRTVHEQFF. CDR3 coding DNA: TGTGCCAGCAGCTTGACAGGGGGCAGGACTGTTCATGAGCAGTTCTTC.

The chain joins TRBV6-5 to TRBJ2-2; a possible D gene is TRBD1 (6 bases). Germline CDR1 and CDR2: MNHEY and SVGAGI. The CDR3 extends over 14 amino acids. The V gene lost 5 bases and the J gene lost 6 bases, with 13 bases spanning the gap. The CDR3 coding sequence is TGTGCCAGCAGTCGGGGACACGGTGCCGGGGAGCTGTTTTTT. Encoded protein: CASSRGHGAGELFF.

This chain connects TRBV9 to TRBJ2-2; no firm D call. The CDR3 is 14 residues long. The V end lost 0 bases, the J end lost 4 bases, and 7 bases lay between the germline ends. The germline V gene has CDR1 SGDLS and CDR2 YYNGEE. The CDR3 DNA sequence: TGTGCCAGCAGCGTAGGCTTTAGCACCGGGGAGCTGTTTTTT. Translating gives CASSVGFSTGELFF. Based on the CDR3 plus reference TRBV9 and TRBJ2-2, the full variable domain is DSGVTQTPKHLITATGQRVTLRCSPRSGDLSVYWYQQSLDQGLQFLIQYYNGEERAKGNILERFSAQQFPDLHSELNLSSLELGDSALYFCASSVGFSTGELFFGEGSRLTVL.